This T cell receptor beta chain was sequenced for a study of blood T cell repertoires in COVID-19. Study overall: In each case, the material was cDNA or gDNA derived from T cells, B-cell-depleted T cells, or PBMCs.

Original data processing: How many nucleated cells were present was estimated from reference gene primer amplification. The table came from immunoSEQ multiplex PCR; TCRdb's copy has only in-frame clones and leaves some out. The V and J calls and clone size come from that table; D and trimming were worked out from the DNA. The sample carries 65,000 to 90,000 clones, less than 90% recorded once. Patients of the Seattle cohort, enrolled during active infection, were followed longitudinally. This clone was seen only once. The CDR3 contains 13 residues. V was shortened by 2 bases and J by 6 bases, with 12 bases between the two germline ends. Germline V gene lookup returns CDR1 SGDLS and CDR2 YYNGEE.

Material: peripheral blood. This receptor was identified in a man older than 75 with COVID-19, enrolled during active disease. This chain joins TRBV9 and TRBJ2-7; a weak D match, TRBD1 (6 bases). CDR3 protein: CASSVQGQGEQYF. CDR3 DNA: TGTGCCAGCAGCGTGCAGGGGCAGGGCGAGCAGTACTTC.